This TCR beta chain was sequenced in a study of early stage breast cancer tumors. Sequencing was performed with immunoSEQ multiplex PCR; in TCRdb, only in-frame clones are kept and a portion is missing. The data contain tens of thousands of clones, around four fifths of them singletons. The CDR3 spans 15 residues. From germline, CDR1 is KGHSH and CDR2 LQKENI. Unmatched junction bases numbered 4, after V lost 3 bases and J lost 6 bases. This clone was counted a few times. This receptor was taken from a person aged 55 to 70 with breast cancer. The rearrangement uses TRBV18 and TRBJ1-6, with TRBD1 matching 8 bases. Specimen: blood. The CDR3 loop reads CASSPQGARNSPLHF. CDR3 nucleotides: TGTGCCAGCTCACCCCAGGGGGCGCGTAATTCACCCCTCCACTTT.